These 20 T cell receptor beta chains were all obtained from the same sample, sequenced in a study of T cells in Graves' hyperthyroidism and ophthalmopathy. TCR beta CDR3 regions were amplified from RNA. The HTBI primer set drove a first-round RT-PCR of the TCR CDR3. TCRdb reprocessed the multiplex PCR reads with MiXCR, giving one entry per CDR3 protein. In the table there are 350,000 to 400,000 distinct CDR3 sequences, about 18% of which are singletons. The material sequenced was blood. These receptor sequences come from a young man with Graves' ophthalmopathy.

This clonotype was counted a few times. V and J are TRBV4-2 and TRBJ2-5; TRBD1 matches 7 bases. In germline, CDR1 is LGHNA, CDR2 YNFKEQ. This CDR3 spans 16 amino acids. V was clipped by 1 base and J by 11 bases; unmatched bases: 16. CDR3 bases: TGTGCCAGCAGCCAAGGAACCGGGACAGCAAGTTCTTCTCAGTACTTC. Its protein product is CASSQGTGTASSSQYF.

The chain is built from TRBV7-3 and TRBJ2-6, with a tentative D call TRBD2 (6 bases). Trimming shortened V by 4 bases and J by 1 base, and 11 bases separated the two germline ends. The CDR3 contains 16 residues. The germline gives CDR1 SGHTA, CDR2 FQGTGA. The CDR3 sequence: CASSSRGGSGANVLTF. CDR3 DNA: TGTGCCAGCAGCTCCCGCGGAGGGTCTGGGGCCAACGTCCTGACTTTC.

The chain recombines TRBV6-1 with TRBJ2-7; 9 bases match TRBD2. This CDR3 is 15 amino acids long. After removal of 1 base from V and 4 bases from J, the junction contained 5 bases not matched to a gene. Germline V gene lookup returns CDR1 MNHNS and CDR2 SASEGT. DNA for the CDR3: TGTGCCAGCAGTGAAGTAGCGGGGGCGCAATACGAGCAGTACTTC. It translates to CASSEVAGAQYEQYF.

In its sample, this clonotype was seen a few times. The V call is TRBV4-1, the J call TRBJ1-1; D is possibly TRBD1 (6 bases). The CDR3 extends over 14 amino acids. CDR1 MGHRA and CDR2 YSYEKL come from the germline V gene. Trimming took off 4 bases at V and 4 bases at J, with 13 bases between the two ends. CDR3 coding DNA: TGCGCCAGCAGCCGGGCCAGGGGCGGCACTGAAGCTTTCTTT. Translated: CASSRARGGTEAFF.

The gene calls are TRBV29-1 and TRBJ1-2; no clear D gene. Trimming left V 0 bases short and J 8 bases short, with 13 bases between. This CDR3 is built from 13 residues. CDR1 and CDR2 (germline): SQVTM, ANQGSEA. The CDR3: CSVEDQADDGYTF. The CDR3 bases are TGCAGCGTTGAAGATCAGGCAGACGACGGCTACACCTTC. Full variable domain (remainder filled in from reference TRBV29-1 and TRBJ1-2): SAVISQKPSRDICQRGTSLTIQCQVDSQVTMMFWYRQQPGQSLTLIATANQGSEATYESGFVIDKFPISRPNLTFSTLTVSNMSPEDSSIYLCSVEDQADDGYTFGSGTRLTVV.

This clonotype was seen only a few times. CDR3 amino acids: CASSWGVGDIQYF. The CDR3 bases are TGTGCCAGCAGCTGGGGGGTGGGAGACATTCAGTACTTC. V and J are TRBV28 and TRBJ2-4, with TRBD2 as a possible D gene (6 bases). The CDR3 is 13 amino acids. Germline CDR1 and CDR2: MDHEN and SYDVKM. V was shortened by 6 bases and J by 8 bases, with 14 bases between the two germline ends.

V gene TRBV20-1 combines with J gene TRBJ2-3; possible D gene TRBD2, 6 bases. The V end was cut by 5 bases, the J end by 5 bases, with 20 bases between. The CDR3 spans 15 residues. The germline CDR1 and CDR2 sequences are DFQATT and SNEGSKA (reference sequence). In DNA form, the CDR3 reads TGCAGTGCTCGTCCCGACCGCGGGGCGAGAGATACGCAGTATTTT. It yields the protein CSARPDRGARDTQYF.

This clonotype was seen ten or more times. This sequence joins TRBV11-1 and TRBJ2-1; perhaps D is TRBD1 or TRBD2 (6 bases each). The CDR3 contains 14 residues. V was shortened by 5 bases and J by 8 bases, with 16 bases between the two germline ends. Germline CDR1 SGHAT, CDR2 FQDESV (reference sequence). CDR3 region: CASSPPGAGDEQFF. The CDR3 bases are TGTGCCAGCAGCCCGCCGGGAGCAGGGGATGAGCAGTTCTTC.

V is TRBV19 and J is TRBJ1-1; no clear D gene. With 1 base removed from V and 2 bases from J, the gap between germline ends came to 17 bases. Germline V gives CDR1 LNHDA, CDR2 SQIVND (reference sequence). The CDR3 covers 17 residues. CDR3 loop: CASSIGRVYQANTEAFF. The CDR3 region has the DNA TGTGCCAGTAGTATAGGGCGGGTCTACCAGGCTAACACTGAAGCTTTCTTT.

In this sample, this clonotype turned up many times. The J gene is TRBJ1-2, the V gene TRBV20-1, with no clear D. The ends were cut back, 5 bases at V and 3 bases at J, with 13 bases in the middle. Germline loops: CDR1 DFQATT, CDR2 SNEGSKA (reference sequence). The CDR3 has 13 residues. The CDR3 DNA sequence: TGCAGTGCTGGCCCTCAAGGCGACTATGGCTACACCTTC. It translates to CSAGPQGDYGYTF.

The chain recombines TRBV12-3 or TRBV12-4 with TRBJ1-3, with unresolved D. CDR3 length: 16 amino acids. V lost 10 bases and J 4 bases, leaving 23 bases between the germline ends. The DNA of the CDR3 is TGTGCCACTAGGATAAAGGGCGGACCGGCGGGAAACACCATATATTTT. It is translated as CATRIKGGPAGNTIYF.

In this sample, this clonotype is medium-sized. The chain uses TRBV2 and TRBJ2-3; 11 bases map to TRBD2. This CDR3 spans 15 amino acids. V was clipped by 6 bases and J by 1 base; unmatched bases: 3. Germline V gene sequence: CDR1 SNHLY, CDR2 FYNNEI. The CDR3 coding sequence is TGTGCCAGCAGAGGGACTAGCGGACGCACAGATACGCAGTATTTT. The encoded protein is CASRGTSGRTDTQYF.

The chain carries TRBV4-1 and TRBJ1-2; 9 bases agree with TRBD1. Germline lookup yields CDR1 MGHRA and CDR2 YSYEKL. V lost 1 base and J lost 8; bases outside the gene matches: 5. This CDR3 spans 14 amino acids. CDR3 in DNA: TGCGCCAGCAGCCAAGGACAGGGGGAGTGGGGCTACACCTTC. Protein product: CASSQGQGEWGYTF.

The V gene is TRBV27, the J gene TRBJ1-5; tentatively, D is TRBD1 (5 bases). The germline gives CDR1 MNHEY, CDR2 SMNVEV (reference sequence). V was shortened by 7 bases and J by 5 bases, with 15 bases between the two germline ends. The CDR3 loop spans 14 amino acids. CDR3 bases: TGTGCCAGCAACCGGGCGGGGGAGGATCAGCCCCAGCATTTT. This translates into CASNRAGEDQPQHF.

This clonotype was picked up a small number of times. Here the CDR3 reads CANSPGLAGGWYEQYF. The CDR3 DNA sequence: TGCGCCAATTCGCCGGGACTAGCGGGGGGGTGGTACGAGCAGTACTTC. The rearrangement joins TRBV10-1 to TRBJ2-7; TRBD2 agrees at 16 bases. This CDR3 has 16 amino acids. Germline-derived CDR1 and CDR2 are WNHNN and SYGVQD (reference sequence). The ends lost 10 bases at V and 4 bases at J; junction bases unmatched: 10.

This sequence joins TRBV28 and TRBJ2-2, with 15 bases lining up with TRBD2. This CDR3 is 18 amino acids long. The junction had 5 bases not matched to a gene; V was cut back by 5 bases and J by 1 base. The germline V gene has CDR1 MDHEN and CDR2 SYDVKM. CDR3 region: CASSPRTSGRVNTGELFF. CDR3 sequence (DNA): TGTGCCAGCAGTCCCCGGACTAGCGGGAGGGTGAACACCGGGGAGCTGTTTTTT.

This chain connects TRBV20-1 to TRBJ2-7, with no clear D. This CDR3 is 14 amino acids long. With 7 bases removed from V and 0 bases from J, the gap between germline ends came to 16 bases. Germline V gene lookup returns CDR1 DFQATT and CDR2 SNEGSKA (reference sequence). The CDR3 DNA is TGCAGTGTTACACCGGACGCCAGCTCCTACGAGCAGTACTTC. Translating it yields CSVTPDASSYEQYF.

This clonotype has just a few counts. The V and J genes are TRBV12-3 or TRBV12-4 and TRBJ1-2, with D maybe TRBD1 (5 bases). V lost 4 bases to trimming and J lost 0 bases, with 12 bases between them. The CDR3 is made up of 15 amino acids. CDR3 in DNA: TGTGCCAGCAGTTCTCAGGGAGGGACTAACTATGGCTACACCTTC. It yields the protein CASSSQGGTNYGYTF.

This clonotype has just a few counts. The chain carries TRBV28 and TRBJ2-7; a possible D gene is TRBD1 (6 bases). CDR3 length equals 14 residues. The germline V gene has CDR1 MDHEN and CDR2 SYDVKM. Trimming stripped 6 bases from V and 3 bases from J, with 15 bases between. The CDR3, as DNA: TGTGCCAGCAGGTTCTCCCGGGACAACTACGAGCAGTACTTC. This codes for CASRFSRDNYEQYF.

Here the CDR3 DNA reads TGTGCCAGCAGACCGGGACAGGGCCGGGAAAAACTGTTTTTT. Amino acid sequence: CASRPGQGREKLFF. This chain uses TRBV2 with TRBJ1-4; TRBD1 matches 9 bases. This CDR3 has 14 residues. V dropped 6 bases and J dropped 8; count of bases not matched to a gene: 7. Germline V gene data show CDR1 as SNHLY and CDR2 as FYNNEI.